A selection of T cell receptor beta chains follows, all from one sample in a study of T-cell memory formation after mild COVID-19. Each CDR3 protein is one row after TCRdb ran MiXCR on the 5' RACE reads. The sample includes 200,000 to 300,000 distinct CDR3 sequences, roughly 17% of them seen just once. Input material: PBMCs or a T cell subset sorted from them (not recorded which). The receptors shown here come from a man younger than 35 who had mild COVID-19 (a few samples of this study predate the infection). Cell type and time point are not known. Each CDR3 is given with its conserved first and last residue. A D gene is named only where the DNA matches it firmly. Not all rows give a size; the values are once, few, many and, for expanded clones, a class.

>.|TRBV4-3|TRBJ2-1|.
TGCGCCAGCAGCCAAAGGTACCTGAGCTCCTACAATGAGCAGTTCTTC
CASSQRYLSSYNEQFF
>.|TRBV27|TRBJ1-2|.
TGTGCCAGCAGCGAGGGAAATGGCTACACCTTC
CASSEGNGYTF
>.|TRBV30|TRBJ1-6|few
TGTGCCACCCAGGGGCCACCCCTCCACTTT
CATQGPPLHF
>.|TRBV24-1|TRBJ1-6|.
TGTGCCACCAGTGCCTCCGGCCCAGGGATGAGTTCACCCCTCCACTTT
CATSASGPGMSSPLHF
>.|TRBV20-1|TRBJ2-7|.
TGCAGTGCTAGAGATCAGCAGGGCTTATCCTACGAGCAGTACTTC
CSARDQQGLSYEQYF
>TRBD2|TRBV5-1|TRBJ2-3|.
TGCGCCAGCAGCTTGGGCCCAGCGGGGACAGATACGCAGTATTTT
CASSLGPAGTDTQYF
>.|TRBV2|TRBJ2-3|many
TGTGCCAGCAGTGAAGGACGGGGGTCAAGCACAGATACGCAGTATTTT
CASSEGRGSSTDTQYF
>.|TRBV4-3|TRBJ2-7|.
TGCGCCAGCAGCCATCACAGCGGACACCCCTACGAGCAGTACTTC
CASSHHSGHPYEQYF
>.|TRBV7-2|TRBJ2-5|few
TGTGCCAGCAGCTTAGAACAGGGTGAAGAGACCCAGTACTTC
CASSLEQGEETQYF
>TRBD2|TRBV7-2|TRBJ2-5|.
TGTGCCAGCAGCACCGGACTAGCGGCGGAGACCCAGTACTTC
CASSTGLAAETQYF
>.|TRBV12-3/TRBV12-4|TRBJ2-3|.
TGTGCCAGCAGACACACGGGACGAGACACAGATACGCAGTATTTT
CASRHTGRDTDTQYF
>TRBD1|TRBV7-6|TRBJ2-7|.
TGTGCCAGCAGCCGAGCGGACAGGGAAGGCGACGAGCAGTACTTC
CASSRADREGDEQYF
>.|TRBV20-1|TRBJ2-1|.
TGCAGTGCCGCCACAGACCACTACAATGAGCAGTTCTTC
CSAATDHYNEQFF
>.|TRBV13|TRBJ1-1|.
TGTGCCAGCAGCCCAACAACACGGGCTTTCTTT
CASSPTTRAFF
>.|TRBV18|TRBJ1-2|few
TGTGCCAGCTCACTCGGACAGCTCAATAACTATGGCTACACCTTC
CASSLGQLNNYGYTF
>.|TRBV7-2|TRBJ2-7|few
TGTGCCAGCAGCTTAAAGAGCGCTAGTGACGAGCAGTACTTC
CASSLKSASDEQYF
>.|TRBV9|TRBJ1-1|.
TGTGCCAGCAGCGTTTACGGAAACATGAACACTGAAGCTTTCTTT
CASSVYGNMNTEAFF
>TRBD2|TRBV28|TRBJ2-5|.
TGTGCCAGCAGCTCGGGTAGCGGGGGACAAGAGACCCAGTACTTC
CASSSGSGGQETQYF
>.|TRBV5-1|TRBJ2-3|.
TGCGCCAGCAGCCAGACAGGCAGCACAGATACGCAGTATTTT
CASSQTGSTDTQYF
>TRBD1|TRBV4-3|TRBJ2-5|.
TGCGCCAGCAGCCAAGATGGGACAGGGCTCAGGGAGACCCAGTACTTC
CASSQDGTGLRETQYF
>TRBD2|TRBV5-5|TRBJ2-3|.
TGTGCCAGCAGCTTGCGGGGGGGCTCGGGAGATACGCAGTATTTT
CASSLRGGSGDTQYF
>TRBD1|TRBV6-5|TRBJ2-1|.
TGTGCCAGCAGCTCCCTGACAGGGCCCAATGAGCAGTTCTTC
CASSSLTGPNEQFF
>.|TRBV27|TRBJ2-3|few
TGTGCCAGCAGTTTAGTGGCGGGGGCCGTCACAGATACGCAGTATTTT
CASSLVAGAVTDTQYF
>.|TRBV20-1|TRBJ1-1|.
TGCAGTGCTGCGGACACTACGGACACTGAAGCTTTCTTT
CSAADTTDTEAFF